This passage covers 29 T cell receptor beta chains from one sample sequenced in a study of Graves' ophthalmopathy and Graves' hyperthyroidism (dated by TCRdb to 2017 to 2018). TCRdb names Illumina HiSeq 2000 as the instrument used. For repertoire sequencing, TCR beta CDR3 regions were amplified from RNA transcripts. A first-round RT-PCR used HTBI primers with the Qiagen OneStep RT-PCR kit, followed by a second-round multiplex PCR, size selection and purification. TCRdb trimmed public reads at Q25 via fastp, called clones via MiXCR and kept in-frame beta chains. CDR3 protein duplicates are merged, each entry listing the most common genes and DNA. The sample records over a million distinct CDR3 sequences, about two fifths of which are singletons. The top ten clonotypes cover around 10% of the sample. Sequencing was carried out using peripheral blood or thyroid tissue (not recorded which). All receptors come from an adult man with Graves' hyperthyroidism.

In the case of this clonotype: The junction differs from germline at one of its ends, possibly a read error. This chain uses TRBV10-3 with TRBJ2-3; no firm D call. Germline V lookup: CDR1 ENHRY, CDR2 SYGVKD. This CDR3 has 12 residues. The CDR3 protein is CAISKSTDTQYF. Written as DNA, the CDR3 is TGTGCCATCAGTAAGTCCACAGATACGCAGTATTTT.

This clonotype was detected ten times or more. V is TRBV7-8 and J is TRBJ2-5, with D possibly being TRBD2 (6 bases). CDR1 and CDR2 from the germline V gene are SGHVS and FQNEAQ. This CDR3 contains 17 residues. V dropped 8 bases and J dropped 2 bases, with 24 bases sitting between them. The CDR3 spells CASQSRRGNERQETQYF. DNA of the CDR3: TGTGCCAGCCAATCGCGTCGGGGGAACGAACGGCAAGAGACCCAGTACTTC.

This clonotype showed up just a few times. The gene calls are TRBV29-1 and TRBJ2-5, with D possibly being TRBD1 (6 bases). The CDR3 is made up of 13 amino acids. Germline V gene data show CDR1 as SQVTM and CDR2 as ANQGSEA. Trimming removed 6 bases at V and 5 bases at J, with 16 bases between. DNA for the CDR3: TGCAGCGTCGCCCAAACAGGGAGCGAGACCCAGTACTTC. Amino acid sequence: CSVAQTGSETQYF.

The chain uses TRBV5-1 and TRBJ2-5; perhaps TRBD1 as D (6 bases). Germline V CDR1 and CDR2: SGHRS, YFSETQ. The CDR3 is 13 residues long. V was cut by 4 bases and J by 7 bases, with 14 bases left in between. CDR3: CASSQGPAGTQYF. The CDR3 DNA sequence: TGCGCCAGCAGCCAGGGGCCGGCAGGGACCCAGTACTTC.

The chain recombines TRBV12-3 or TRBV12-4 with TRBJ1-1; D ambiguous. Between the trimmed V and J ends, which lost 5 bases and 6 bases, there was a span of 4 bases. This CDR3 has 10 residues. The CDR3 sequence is CASSRPEAFF. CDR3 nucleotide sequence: TGTGCCAGCAGTCGCCCTGAAGCTTTCTTT.

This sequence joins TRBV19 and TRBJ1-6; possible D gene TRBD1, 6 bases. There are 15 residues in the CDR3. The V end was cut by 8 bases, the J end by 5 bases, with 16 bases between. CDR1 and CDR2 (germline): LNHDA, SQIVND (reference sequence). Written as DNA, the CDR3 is TGTGCCAGTTCCCCCACCCGACAGGATAATTCACCCCTCCACTTT. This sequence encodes CASSPTRQDNSPLHF.

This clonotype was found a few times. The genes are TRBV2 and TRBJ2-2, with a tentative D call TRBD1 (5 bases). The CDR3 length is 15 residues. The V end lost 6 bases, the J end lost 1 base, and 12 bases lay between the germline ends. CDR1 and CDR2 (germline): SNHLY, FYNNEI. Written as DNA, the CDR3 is TGTGCCAGCAGACAAGGGGCGAGGAACACCGGGGAGCTGTTTTTT. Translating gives CASRQGARNTGELFF.

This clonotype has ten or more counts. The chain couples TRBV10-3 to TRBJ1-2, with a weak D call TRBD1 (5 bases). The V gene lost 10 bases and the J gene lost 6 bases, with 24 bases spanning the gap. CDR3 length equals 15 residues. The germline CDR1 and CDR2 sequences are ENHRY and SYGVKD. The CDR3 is CASKTDPGRYHGYTF. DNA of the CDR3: TGTGCCAGCAAGACAGATCCCGGGAGGTACCATGGCTACACCTTC.

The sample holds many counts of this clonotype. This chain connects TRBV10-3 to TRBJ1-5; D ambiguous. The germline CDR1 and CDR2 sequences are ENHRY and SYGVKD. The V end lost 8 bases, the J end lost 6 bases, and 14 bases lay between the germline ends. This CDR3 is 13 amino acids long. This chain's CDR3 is CAIGREGSQPQHF. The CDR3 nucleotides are TGTGCCATCGGTCGGGAAGGGTCTCAGCCCCAGCATTTT.

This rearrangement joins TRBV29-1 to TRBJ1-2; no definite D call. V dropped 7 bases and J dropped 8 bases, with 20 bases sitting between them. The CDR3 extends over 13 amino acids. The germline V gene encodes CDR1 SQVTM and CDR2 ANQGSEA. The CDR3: CSAAPFTPGGYTF. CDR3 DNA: TGCAGCGCAGCCCCTTTCACTCCGGGGGGCTACACCTTC.

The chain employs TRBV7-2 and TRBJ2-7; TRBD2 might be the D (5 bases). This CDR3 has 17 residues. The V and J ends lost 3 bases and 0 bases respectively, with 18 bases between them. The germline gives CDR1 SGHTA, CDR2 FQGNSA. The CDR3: CASSLATGNLDSYEQYF. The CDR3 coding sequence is TGTGCCAGCAGCTTGGCTACCGGGAACCTTGACTCCTACGAGCAGTACTTC.

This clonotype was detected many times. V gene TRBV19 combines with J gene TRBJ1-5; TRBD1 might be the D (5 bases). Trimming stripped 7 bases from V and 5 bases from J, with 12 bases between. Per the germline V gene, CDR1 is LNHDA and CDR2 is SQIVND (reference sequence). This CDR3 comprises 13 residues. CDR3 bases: TGTGCCAGTACCGAGGACAAAGATCAGCCCCAGCATTTT. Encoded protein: CASTEDKDQPQHF.

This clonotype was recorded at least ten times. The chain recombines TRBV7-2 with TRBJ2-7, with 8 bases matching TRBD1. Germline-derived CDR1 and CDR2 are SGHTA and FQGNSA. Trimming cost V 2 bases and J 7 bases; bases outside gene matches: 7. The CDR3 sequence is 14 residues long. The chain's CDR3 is CASSLLQGVREQYF. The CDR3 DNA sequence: TGTGCCAGCAGCTTACTACAGGGGGTTCGTGAGCAGTACTTC.

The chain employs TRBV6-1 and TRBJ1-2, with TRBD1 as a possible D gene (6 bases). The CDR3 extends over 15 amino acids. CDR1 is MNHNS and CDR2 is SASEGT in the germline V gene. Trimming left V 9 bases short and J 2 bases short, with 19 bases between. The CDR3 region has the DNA TGTGCCAGTGCGCCGGACAGTCTTTTAAACTATGGCTACACCTTC. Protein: CASAPDSLLNYGYTF.

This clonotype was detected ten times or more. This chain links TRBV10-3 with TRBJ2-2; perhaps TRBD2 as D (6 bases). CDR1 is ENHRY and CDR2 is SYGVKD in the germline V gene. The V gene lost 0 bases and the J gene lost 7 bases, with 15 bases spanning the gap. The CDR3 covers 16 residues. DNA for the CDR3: TGTGCCATCAGTGAGTCAACACGGAGGGCCCACGGGGAGCTGTTTTTT. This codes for CAISESTRRAHGELFF.

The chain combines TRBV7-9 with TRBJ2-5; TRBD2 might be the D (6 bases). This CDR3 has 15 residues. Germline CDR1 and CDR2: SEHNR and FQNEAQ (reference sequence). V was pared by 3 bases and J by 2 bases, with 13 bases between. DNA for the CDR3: TGTGCCAGCAGCTTTCAGGCTGGGACTCAAGAGACCCAGTACTTC. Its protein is CASSFQAGTQETQYF.

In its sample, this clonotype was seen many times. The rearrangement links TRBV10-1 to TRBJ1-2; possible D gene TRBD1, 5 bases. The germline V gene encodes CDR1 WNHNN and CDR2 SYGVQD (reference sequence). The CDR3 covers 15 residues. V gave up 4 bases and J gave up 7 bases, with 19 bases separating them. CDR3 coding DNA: TGCGCCAGCAGTGCCTCTAGGAGGGACGACGCTGGCTACACCTTC. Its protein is CASSASRRDDAGYTF.

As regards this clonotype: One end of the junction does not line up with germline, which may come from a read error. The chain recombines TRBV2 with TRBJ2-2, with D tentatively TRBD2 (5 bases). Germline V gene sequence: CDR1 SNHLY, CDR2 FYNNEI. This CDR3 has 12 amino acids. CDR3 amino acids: CASSLTTGDLFF. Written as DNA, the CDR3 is TGTGCCAGCAGTTTAACGACCGGGGATCTGTTTTTT.

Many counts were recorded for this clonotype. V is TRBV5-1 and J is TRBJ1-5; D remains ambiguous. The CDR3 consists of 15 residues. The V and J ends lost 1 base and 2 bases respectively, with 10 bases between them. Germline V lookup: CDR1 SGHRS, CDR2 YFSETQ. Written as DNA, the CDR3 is TGCGCCAGCAGCTTGATGGGTTTGGGCAATCAGCCCCAGCATTTT. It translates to CASSLMGLGNQPQHF.

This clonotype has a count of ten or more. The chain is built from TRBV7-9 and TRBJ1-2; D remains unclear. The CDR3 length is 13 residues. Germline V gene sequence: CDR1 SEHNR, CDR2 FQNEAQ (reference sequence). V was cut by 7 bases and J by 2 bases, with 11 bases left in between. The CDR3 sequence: CASTLAGNYGYTF. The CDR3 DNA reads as TGTGCCAGCACCCTCGCGGGGAACTATGGCTACACCTTC.

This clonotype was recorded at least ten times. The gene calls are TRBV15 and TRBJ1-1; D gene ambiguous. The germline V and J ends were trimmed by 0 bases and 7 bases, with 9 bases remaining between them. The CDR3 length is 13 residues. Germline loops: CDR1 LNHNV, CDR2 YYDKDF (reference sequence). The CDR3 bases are TGTGCCACCAGCAGAGATTTTACAAATGAAGCTTTCTTT. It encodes CATSRDFTNEAFF.

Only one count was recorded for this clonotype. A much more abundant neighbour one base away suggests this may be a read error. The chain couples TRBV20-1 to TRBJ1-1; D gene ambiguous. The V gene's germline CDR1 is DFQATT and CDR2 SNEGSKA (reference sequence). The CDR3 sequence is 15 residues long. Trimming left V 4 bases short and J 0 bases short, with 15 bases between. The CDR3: CSAIPPMTVNTEAFF. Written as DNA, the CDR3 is TGCAGTGCTATCCCCCCTATGACGGTGAACACTGAAGCTTTCTTT.

The CDR3 DNA follows: TGTGCCAGCAGCTACAGGGCCACCGGGGAGACCCAGTACTTC. Its protein is CASSYRATGETQYF. The chain recombines TRBV12-3 or TRBV12-4 with TRBJ2-5, with a possible D match to TRBD1 (6 bases). Trimming left V 6 bases short and J 5 bases short, with 16 bases between. This CDR3 spans 14 amino acids.

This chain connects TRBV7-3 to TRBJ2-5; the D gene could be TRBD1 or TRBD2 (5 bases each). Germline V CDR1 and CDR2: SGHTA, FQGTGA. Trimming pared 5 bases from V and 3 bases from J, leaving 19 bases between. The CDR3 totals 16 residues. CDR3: CASSRPTGGGEETQYF. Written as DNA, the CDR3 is TGTGCCAGCAGCCGACCTACAGGAGGTGGTGAAGAGACCCAGTACTTC. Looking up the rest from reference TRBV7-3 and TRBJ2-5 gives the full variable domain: GAGVSQTPSNKVTEKGKYVELRCDPISGHTALYWYRQSLGQGPEFLIYFQGTGAADDSGLPNDRFFAVRPEGSVSTLKIQRTERGDSAVYLCASSRPTGGGEETQYFGPGTRLLVL.

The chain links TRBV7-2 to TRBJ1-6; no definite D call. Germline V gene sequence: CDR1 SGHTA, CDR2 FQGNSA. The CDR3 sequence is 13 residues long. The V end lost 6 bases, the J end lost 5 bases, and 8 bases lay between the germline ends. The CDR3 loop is CASREDNNSPLHF. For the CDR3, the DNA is TGTGCCAGCAGAGAAGACAATAATTCACCCCTCCACTTT.

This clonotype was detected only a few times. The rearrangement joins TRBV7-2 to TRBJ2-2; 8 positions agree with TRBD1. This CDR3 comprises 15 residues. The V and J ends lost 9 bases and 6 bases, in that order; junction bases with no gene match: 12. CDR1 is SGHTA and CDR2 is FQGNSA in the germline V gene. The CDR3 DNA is TGTGCCAGTGGGGACCGACAGGGGCCCCCCGGGGAGCTGTTTTTT. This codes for CASGDRQGPPGELFF.

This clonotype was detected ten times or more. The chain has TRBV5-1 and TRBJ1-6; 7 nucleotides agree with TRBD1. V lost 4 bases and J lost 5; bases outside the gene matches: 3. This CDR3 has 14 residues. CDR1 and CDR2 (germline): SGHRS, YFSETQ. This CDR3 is CASSRDSDNSPLHF. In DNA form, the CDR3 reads TGCGCCAGCAGCCGGGACAGTGATAATTCACCCCTCCACTTT.

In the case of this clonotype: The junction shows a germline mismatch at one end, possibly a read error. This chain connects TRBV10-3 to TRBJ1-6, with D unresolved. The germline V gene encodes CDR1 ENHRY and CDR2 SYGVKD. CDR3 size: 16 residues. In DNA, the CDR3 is TGTGCCAGCAGTTTATACGCAGGCTTCTATAATTCACCCCTCCACTTT. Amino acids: CASSLYAGFYNSPLHF.

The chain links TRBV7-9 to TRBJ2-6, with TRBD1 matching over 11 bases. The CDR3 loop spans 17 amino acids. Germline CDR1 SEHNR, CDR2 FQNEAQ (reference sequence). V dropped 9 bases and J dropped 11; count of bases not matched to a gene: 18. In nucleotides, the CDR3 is TGTGCCAGTAGTAAAAAGCGGACAGGGGGCGGAGACTACGTCCTGACTTTC. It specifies CASSKKRTGGGDYVLTF.